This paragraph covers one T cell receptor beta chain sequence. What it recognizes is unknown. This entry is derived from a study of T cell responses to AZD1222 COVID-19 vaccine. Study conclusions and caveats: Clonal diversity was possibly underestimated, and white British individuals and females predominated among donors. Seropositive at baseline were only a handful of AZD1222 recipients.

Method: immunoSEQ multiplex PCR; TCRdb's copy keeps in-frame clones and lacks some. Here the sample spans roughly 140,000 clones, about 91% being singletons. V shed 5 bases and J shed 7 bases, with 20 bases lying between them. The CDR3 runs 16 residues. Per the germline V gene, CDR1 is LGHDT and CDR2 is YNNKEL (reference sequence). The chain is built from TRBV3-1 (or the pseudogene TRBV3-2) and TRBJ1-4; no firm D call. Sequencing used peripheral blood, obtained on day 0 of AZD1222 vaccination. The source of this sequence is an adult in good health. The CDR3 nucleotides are TGTGCCAGCAGCGTAGGGCTCCCAGGACCGGGTGAAAAACTGTTTTTT. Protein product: CASSVGLPGPGEKLFF.